What follows are 25 T cell receptor beta chains derived from one specimen sequenced in a study of spatial heterogeneity in lung cancer. Notes on the study in general: In tumors, expanded intratumoral alpha and beta TCR counts tracked mutation counts.

Each CDR3 protein gets one entry after TCRdb re-called the 5' RACE reads with MiXCR. The sample lists roughly 9,000 distinct CDR3 sequences; around 6.3% were seen once. Their target antigens are unknown. Time point defined: sample taken at primary tumor resection. The sample consisted of lung tumor tissue, taken at surgery. The receptors derive from a male donor with early-stage non-small cell lung cancer.

In its sample, this clonotype was seen many times. The rearrangement uses TRBV28 and TRBJ1-4; TRBD1 agrees at 8 bases. J lost 4 bases, V lost 6 bases, and 7 bases had no gene match. The CDR3 totals 15 residues. The V gene's germline CDR1 is MDHEN and CDR2 SYDVKM. The CDR3 bases are TGTGCCAGCAGATCTACAGGGGGGAATAATGAAAAACTGTTTTTT. Translation: CASRSTGGNNEKLFF.

This clonotype was seen many times. The chain recombines TRBV6-2 or TRBV6-3 with TRBJ2-5; 9 nucleotides match TRBD1. This CDR3 has 13 amino acids. The junction had 2 bases not matched to a gene; V was cut back by 6 bases and J by 3 bases. CDR1 MNHEY and CDR2 SVGEGT come from the germline V gene. In nucleotides, the CDR3 is TGTGCCAGCAGACGGACAGGGGAAGAGACCCAGTACTTC. This translates into CASRRTGEETQYF.

By share, this clonotype counts as medium-sized. The chain couples TRBV28 to TRBJ2-5, with D unclear. Trimming stripped 6 bases from V and 0 bases from J, with 17 bases between. CDR3 length: 16 residues. Germline CDR1 and CDR2: MDHEN and SYDVKM. The CDR3 region is CASSFPGRQYQETQYF. In DNA form, the CDR3 reads TGTGCCAGCAGCTTTCCGGGCAGGCAGTACCAAGAGACCCAGTACTTC.

CDR3 amino acids: CASSMAGRSYNEQFF. CDR3 bases: TGTGCCAGTAGTATGGCAGGACGTTCCTACAATGAGCAGTTCTTC. The rearrangement links TRBV19 to TRBJ2-1; D is undetermined. From germline, CDR1 is LNHDA and CDR2 SQIVND (reference sequence). The CDR3 loop spans 15 amino acids. The V and J ends lost 3 bases and 1 base respectively, with 10 bases between them.

In this sample, this clonotype turned up many times. V and J are TRBV11-3 and TRBJ2-5; a weak D match, TRBD1 (6 bases). The length of the CDR3 is 13 residues. Trimming removed 5 bases from V and 3 bases from J, with 10 bases in between. Germline lookup yields CDR1 SGHNT and CDR2 YENEEA. In DNA, the CDR3 is TGTGCCAGCAGCGTACAGGGAAAAGAGACCCAGTACTTC. Protein: CASSVQGKETQYF.

This clonotype was picked up many times. The V call is TRBV6-5, the J call TRBJ2-5; the match to TRBD2 covers 13 bases. The germline CDR1 and CDR2 sequences are MNHEY and SVGAGI. CDR3 size: 17 residues. J lost 0 bases, V lost 6 bases, and 7 bases had no gene match. The CDR3, as DNA: TGTGCCAGCAGGCCCGGGACTAGCGGGGATTACCAAGAGACCCAGTACTTC. It is translated as CASRPGTSGDYQETQYF.

V and J are TRBV7-6 and TRBJ2-5; unclear D gene. Per germline, CDR1 SGHVS and CDR2 FNYEAQ. Trimming cost V 0 bases and J 4 bases, with 3 bases left between them. The CDR3 is 12 amino acids. The CDR3 protein is CASSLAVETQYF. The CDR3 DNA reads TGTGCCAGCAGCTTAGCTGTAGAGACCCAGTACTTC. The complete variable domain, with remaining parts taken from reference TRBV7-6 and TRBJ2-5, reads GAGVSQSPRYKVTKRGQDVALRCDPISGHVSLYWYRQALGQGPEFLTYFNYEAQQDKSGLPNDRFSAERPEGSISTLTIQRTEQRDSAMYRCASSLAVETQYFGPGTRLLVL.

This clonotype was recorded at least ten times. The chain carries TRBV4-1 and TRBJ2-5; 7 bases align to TRBD2. The CDR3 runs to 16 residues. Germline V gives CDR1 MGHRA, CDR2 YSYEKL. Trimming took 1 base from V and 0 from J; bases not matched to a gene: 5. CDR3 region: CASSQGRLANQETQYF. As DNA, the CDR3 is TGCGCCAGCAGCCAAGGGAGACTAGCCAACCAAGAGACCCAGTACTTC.

This clonotype was recorded at least ten times. The rearrangement links TRBV23-1 to TRBJ2-7; D is unclear. Being an ORF, TRBV23-1 has a function that is uncertain. The length of the CDR3 is 15 residues. Deletions cut 0 bases from V and 0 bases from J, with 9 bases between. The CDR3 spells CASSQSGHSSYEQYF. Here the CDR3 DNA reads TGCGCCAGCAGTCAATCCGGTCACAGCTCCTACGAGCAGTACTTC.

This clonotype came up a few times. The rearrangement uses TRBV11-3 and TRBJ1-6; 7 bases are shared with TRBD1. Losses at the gene ends were 5 bases for V and 4 bases for J; bases not matched to a gene: 5. The CDR3 length is 15 residues. Germline V gene sequence: CDR1 SGHNT, CDR2 YENEEA. Written as DNA, the CDR3 is TGTGCCAGCAGCGCCACGACAGGGTATAATTCACCCCTCCACTTT. Its protein product is CASSATTGYNSPLHF.

This clonotype was recorded many times. The V gene is TRBV6-1, the J gene TRBJ1-1; TRBD1 matches at 7 bases. This CDR3 spans 14 amino acids. After removal of 1 base from V and 3 bases from J, the junction contained 2 bases not matched to a gene. Per germline, CDR1 MNHNS and CDR2 SASEGT. The CDR3 loop reads CASSEDRGDTEAFF. The DNA of the CDR3 is TGTGCCAGCAGTGAAGACAGGGGAGACACTGAAGCTTTCTTT.

This clonotype was counted ten times or more. The V and J genes are TRBV11-2 and TRBJ1-3, with a tentative D call TRBD1 (5 bases). The ends were cut back, 1 base at V and 2 bases at J, with 15 bases in the middle. This CDR3 contains 17 residues. CDR1 is SGHAT, CDR2 FQNNGV, per germline. CDR3 nucleotide sequence: TGTGCCAGCAGCTTAGCGATCGGCAGGGATACTGGAAACACCATATATTTT. Translating gives CASSLAIGRDTGNTIYF.

This clonotype counts as medium-sized. CDR3 in amino acids: CASSLSGQQPSETQYF. The CDR3 nucleotides are TGTGCCAGCAGCTTAAGCGGACAGCAGCCGTCGGAGACCCAGTACTTC. This chain connects TRBV7-9 to TRBJ2-5, with D tentatively TRBD1 (6 bases). This CDR3 is built from 16 residues. The V gene lost 2 bases and the J gene lost 5 bases, with 18 bases spanning the gap. The germline gives CDR1 SEHNR, CDR2 FQNEAQ (reference sequence).

This clonotype appeared many times. The gene calls are TRBV5-1 and TRBJ1-2; 9 bases match TRBD1. CDR1 is SGHRS, CDR2 YFSETQ, per germline. The length of the CDR3 is 16 residues. Trimming at V came to 4 bases and at J to 6 bases, leaving 13 bases not matched to a gene. DNA of the CDR3: TGCGCCAGCAGCGCGCAAACCGGGACAGGGAGTAATGGCTACACCTTC. Protein: CASSAQTGTGSNGYTF.

CDR3 bases: TGTGCCAGTAGTATTATGGGACACAATCAGCCCCAGCATTTT. Protein: CASSIMGHNQPQHF. The chain couples TRBV19 to TRBJ1-5; tentatively, D is TRBD1 (6 bases). V dropped 3 bases and J dropped 3 bases, with 9 bases sitting between them. The V gene's germline CDR1 is LNHDA and CDR2 SQIVND (reference sequence). This CDR3 has 14 amino acids.

By share, this clonotype counts as medium-sized. The J gene is TRBJ1-5, the V gene TRBV20-1; D uncertain. Germline V gene lookup returns CDR1 DFQATT and CDR2 SNEGSKA (reference sequence). The V gene lost 2 bases and the J gene lost 4 bases, with 9 bases spanning the gap. The CDR3 runs 13 residues. In DNA, the CDR3 is TGCAGTGCTAGATCTGTTGCAAATCAGCCCCAGCATTTT. As protein: CSARSVANQPQHF.

This clonotype was detected a few times. This rearrangement joins TRBV9 to TRBJ2-1; 10 bases agree with TRBD2. Germline CDR1 reads SGDLS; CDR2 reads YYNGEE. The CDR3 totals 15 residues. With 1 base clipped from V and 3 bases from J, the junction kept 1 base outside the gene matches. CDR3 DNA sequence: TGTGCCAGCAGCGTAAGCGGGGGGGTCTACAATGAGCAGTTCTTC. The encoded protein is CASSVSGGVYNEQFF.

This clonotype is medium-sized in the sample. V and J are TRBV15 and TRBJ2-3; D might be TRBD1 (6 bases). This CDR3 region has 18 residues. Germline loops: CDR1 LNHNV, CDR2 YYDKDF (reference sequence). V dropped 6 bases and J dropped 0 bases, with 22 bases sitting between them. CDR3 sequence reads: CATSDPEQGIVSTDTQYF. The CDR3 DNA follows: TGTGCCACCAGTGATCCGGAGCAGGGGATAGTGAGCACAGATACGCAGTATTTT.

This clonotype is medium-sized. This chain connects TRBV6-5 to TRBJ1-2; 7 bases are shared with TRBD1. The CDR3 runs to 14 residues. J was trimmed by 8 bases and V by 3 bases; bases with no gene match: 9. Germline V gene data show CDR1 as MNHEY and CDR2 as SVGAGI. CDR3 coding DNA: TGTGCCAGCAGTTATTACGAGACAGGGTACGGCTACACCTTC. As protein: CASSYYETGYGYTF.

The J gene is TRBJ1-5, the V gene TRBV20-1; no definite D call. CDR1 is DFQATT and CDR2 is SNEGSKA in the germline V gene (reference sequence). The V end was cut by 1 base, the J end by 0 bases, with 10 bases between. The CDR3 spans 15 residues. This chain's CDR3 is CSARADGYSNQPQHF. CDR3 DNA sequence: TGCAGTGCTAGAGCCGACGGTTATAGCAATCAGCCCCAGCATTTT.

The chain carries TRBV20-1 and TRBJ1-1; no clear D gene. Germline CDR1 DFQATT, CDR2 SNEGSKA (reference sequence). There are 11 residues in the CDR3. Deletions cut 3 bases from V and 7 bases from J, with 9 bases between. The CDR3 loop reads CSARGDNEAFF. DNA of the CDR3: TGCAGTGCTAGGGGAGACAATGAAGCTTTCTTT.

In its sample, this clonotype is medium-sized (0.01 to 0.1%). The V and J genes are TRBV11-1 and TRBJ2-7, with 7 positions matching TRBD1. In germline, CDR1 is SGHAT, CDR2 FQDESV (reference sequence). The junction had 7 bases not matched to a gene; V was cut back by 5 bases and J by 3 bases. CDR3 length equals 14 residues. The CDR3 sequence: CASSTGTAFYEQYF. The CDR3 DNA sequence: TGTGCCAGCAGCACAGGGACAGCCTTCTACGAGCAGTACTTC.

This clonotype was recorded a few times. The chain has TRBV18 and TRBJ2-7; tentatively, D is TRBD1 (7 bases). V lost 0 bases to trimming and J lost 3 bases, with 12 bases between them. The germline CDR1 and CDR2 sequences are KGHSH and LQKENI. This CDR3 region has 15 residues. CDR3 DNA sequence: TGTGCCAGCTCACCACCTTCAGGGGGGAACTACGAGCAGTACTTC. Its protein is CASSPPSGGNYEQYF.

This clonotype was counted many times. The chain couples TRBV5-6 to TRBJ2-5, with a tentative D call TRBD1 (6 bases). The CDR3 consists of 15 residues. The germline gives CDR1 SGHDT, CDR2 YYEEEE. Trimming took off 0 bases at V and 4 bases at J, with 13 bases between the two ends. The CDR3 spells CASSLGRHRVETQYF. CDR3 coding DNA: TGTGCCAGCAGCTTGGGCCGACACAGGGTAGAGACCCAGTACTTC.

This clonotype occurred a few times. V gene TRBV5-1 combines with J gene TRBJ2-1; 13 bases are a match to TRBD2. The CDR3 runs 15 residues. From germline, CDR1 is SGHRS and CDR2 YFSETQ. After removal of 3 bases from V and 8 bases from J, the junction contained 5 bases not matched to a gene. CDR3: CASSSGLAGMHEQFF. CDR3 DNA: TGCGCCAGCAGCTCGGGACTAGCGGGGATGCATGAGCAGTTCTTC.